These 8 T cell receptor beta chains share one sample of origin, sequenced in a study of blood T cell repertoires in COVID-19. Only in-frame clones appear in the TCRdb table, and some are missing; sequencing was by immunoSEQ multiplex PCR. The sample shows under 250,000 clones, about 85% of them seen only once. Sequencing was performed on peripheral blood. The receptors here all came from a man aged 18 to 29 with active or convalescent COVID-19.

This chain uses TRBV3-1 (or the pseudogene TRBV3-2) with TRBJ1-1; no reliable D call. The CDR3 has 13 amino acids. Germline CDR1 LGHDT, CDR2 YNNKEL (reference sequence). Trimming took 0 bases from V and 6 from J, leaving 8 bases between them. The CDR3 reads CASSQDSFAEAFF. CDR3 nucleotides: TGTGCCAGCAGCCAAGATAGCTTTGCTGAAGCTTTCTTT.

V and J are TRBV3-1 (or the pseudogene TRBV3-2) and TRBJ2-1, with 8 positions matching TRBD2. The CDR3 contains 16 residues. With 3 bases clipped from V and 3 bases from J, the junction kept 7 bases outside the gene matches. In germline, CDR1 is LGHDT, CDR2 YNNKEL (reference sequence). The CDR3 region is CASSQKSGSYYNEQFF. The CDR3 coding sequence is TGTGCCAGCAGCCAGAAAAGCGGGAGCTACTACAATGAGCAGTTCTTC.

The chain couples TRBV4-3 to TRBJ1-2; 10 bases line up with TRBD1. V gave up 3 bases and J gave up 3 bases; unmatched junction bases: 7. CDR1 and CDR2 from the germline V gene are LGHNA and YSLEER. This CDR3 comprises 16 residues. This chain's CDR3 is CASSQGTGVVDYGYTF. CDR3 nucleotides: TGCGCCAGCAGCCAGGGGACAGGGGTTGTAGACTATGGCTACACCTTC.

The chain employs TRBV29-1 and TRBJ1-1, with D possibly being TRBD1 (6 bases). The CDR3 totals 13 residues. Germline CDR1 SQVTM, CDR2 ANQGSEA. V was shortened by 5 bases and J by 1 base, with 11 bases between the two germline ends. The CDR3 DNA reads TGCAGCGTTAACAGGGTGGAGAACACTGAAGCTTTCTTT. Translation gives CSVNRVENTEAFF. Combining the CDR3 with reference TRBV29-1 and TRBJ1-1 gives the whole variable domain SAVISQKPSRDICQRGTSLTIQCQVDSQVTMMFWYRQQPGQSLTLIATANQGSEATYESGFVIDKFPISRPNLTFSTLTVSNMSPEDSSIYLCSVNRVENTEAFFGQGTRLTVV.

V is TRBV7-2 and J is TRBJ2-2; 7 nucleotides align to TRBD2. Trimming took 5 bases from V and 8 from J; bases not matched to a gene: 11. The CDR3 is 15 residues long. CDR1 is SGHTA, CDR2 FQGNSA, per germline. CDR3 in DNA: TGTGCCAGCAGCCTAGGCGGAAGCGGGGCTGGGGAGCTGTTTTTT. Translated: CASSLGGSGAGELFF.

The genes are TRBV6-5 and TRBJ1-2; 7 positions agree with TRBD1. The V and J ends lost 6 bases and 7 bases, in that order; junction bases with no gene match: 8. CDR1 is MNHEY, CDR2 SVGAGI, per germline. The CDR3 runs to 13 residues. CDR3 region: CASSQGQMGGYTF. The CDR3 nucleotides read TGTGCCAGCAGCCAGGGACAGATGGGTGGCTACACCTTC.

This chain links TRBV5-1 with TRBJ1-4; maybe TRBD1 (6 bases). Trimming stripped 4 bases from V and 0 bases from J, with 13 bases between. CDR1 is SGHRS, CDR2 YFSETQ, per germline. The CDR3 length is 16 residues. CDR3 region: CASSDSGTTTNEKLFF. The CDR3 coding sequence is TGCGCCAGCAGCGACTCGGGGACAACAACTAATGAAAAACTGTTTTTT.

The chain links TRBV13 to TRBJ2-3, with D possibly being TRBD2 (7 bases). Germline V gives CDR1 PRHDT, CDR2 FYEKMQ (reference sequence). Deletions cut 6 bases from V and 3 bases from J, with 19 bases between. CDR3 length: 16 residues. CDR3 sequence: CASSSGWGGTTDTQYF. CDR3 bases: TGTGCCAGCAGTAGTGGATGGGGGGGCACAACAGATACGCAGTATTTT. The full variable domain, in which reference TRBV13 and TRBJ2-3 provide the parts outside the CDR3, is AAGVIQSPRHLIKEKRETATLKCYPIPRHDTVYWYQQGPGQDPQFLISFYEKMQSDKGSIPDRFSAQQFSDYHSELNMSSLELGDSALYFCASSSGWGGTTDTQYFGPGTRLTVL.